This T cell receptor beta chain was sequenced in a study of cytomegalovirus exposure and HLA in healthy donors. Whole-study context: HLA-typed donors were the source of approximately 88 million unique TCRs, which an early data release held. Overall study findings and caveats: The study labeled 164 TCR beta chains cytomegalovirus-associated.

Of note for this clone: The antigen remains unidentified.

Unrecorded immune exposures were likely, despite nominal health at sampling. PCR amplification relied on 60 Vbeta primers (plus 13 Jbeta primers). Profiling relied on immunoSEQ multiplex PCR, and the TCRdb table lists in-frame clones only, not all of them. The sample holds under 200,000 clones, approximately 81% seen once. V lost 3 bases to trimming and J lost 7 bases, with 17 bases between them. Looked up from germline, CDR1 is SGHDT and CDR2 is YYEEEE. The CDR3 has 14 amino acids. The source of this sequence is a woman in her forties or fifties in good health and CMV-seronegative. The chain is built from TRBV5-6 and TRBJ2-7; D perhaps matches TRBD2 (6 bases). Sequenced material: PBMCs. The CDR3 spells CASSSVRARGEQYF. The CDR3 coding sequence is TGTGCCAGCAGCTCGGTCCGGGCCCGGGGGGAGCAGTACTTC.